One and the same sample provided the 18 T cell receptor beta chains below, sequenced in a study of cytomegalovirus exposure and HLA in healthy donors. Primers included in the PCR were 60 Vbeta and 13 Jbeta primers. Some clones are missing from TCRdb's copy, which holds only in-frame ones; the method was immunoSEQ multiplex PCR. The sample consists of some 70,000 clones, around 72% of them appearing once. Sequences were obtained from PBMCs. These receptors were collected from a male donor in good health and CMV-seropositive.

This clone showed up just once. The chain joins TRBV9 to TRBJ1-5; 8 nucleotides line up with TRBD1. CDR1 is SGDLS and CDR2 is YYNGEE in the germline V gene. V lost 3 bases and J lost 6; bases outside the gene matches: 11. CDR3 length equals 16 residues. The CDR3 region has the DNA TGTGCCAGCAGCGGGAGACAGGGGAGTGAGCGTCAGCCCCAGCATTTT. It translates to CASSGRQGSERQPQHF.

This sequence joins TRBV18 and TRBJ1-1; 10 bases match TRBD1. This CDR3 comprises 17 residues. The J segment lost 2 bases and the V segment lost 3 bases, leaving 9 bases of the junction unmatched. Germline CDR1 and CDR2: KGHSH and LQKENI. CDR3 protein: CASSPPGTGVRNTEAFF. The CDR3 coding sequence is TGTGCCAGCTCACCCCCCGGGACAGGGGTTCGTAACACTGAAGCTTTCTTT.

Turning to this clone: The junction differs from germline at one of its ends, possibly a read error. V and J are TRBV7-9 and TRBJ1-1; D is ambiguous. The germline V gene encodes CDR1 SEHNR and CDR2 FQNEAQ (reference sequence). The length of the CDR3 is 15 residues. The CDR3 sequence: CSSSLAPTENTEAFF. The CDR3 DNA reads as TGTTCCAGCAGCTTAGCCCCCACAGAAAACACTGAAGCTTTCTTT.

The gene calls are TRBV6-5 and TRBJ1-6; D remains unclear. CDR3 size: 13 residues. Trimming took off 5 bases at V and 6 bases at J, with 8 bases between the two ends. From germline, CDR1 is MNHEY and CDR2 SVGAGI. The CDR3 DNA reads TGTGCCAGCAGTGAGGGAGCTAATTCACCCCTCCACTTT. Translating it yields CASSEGANSPLHF.

The J gene is TRBJ2-7, the V gene TRBV27, with a possible D match to TRBD1 (6 bases). Per germline, CDR1 MNHEY and CDR2 SMNVEV (reference sequence). This CDR3 has 15 residues. The germline V and J ends were trimmed by 2 bases and 5 bases, with 16 bases remaining between them. This CDR3 reads CASSLVVGAVDEQYF. DNA of the CDR3: TGTGCCAGCAGTTTAGTAGTGGGGGCTGTGGACGAGCAGTACTTC.

The chain uses TRBV9 and TRBJ2-5, with a weak D call TRBD2 (6 bases). The CDR3 sequence is 14 residues long. Trimming took off 0 bases at V and 2 bases at J, with 8 bases between the two ends. Germline CDR1 and CDR2: SGDLS and YYNGEE. CDR3 sequence (DNA): TGTGCCAGCAGCGTAGGTAGCGGTCAAGAGACCCAGTACTTC. Its translation is CASSVGSGQETQYF.

Regarding this clone: One end of the junction does not line up with germline, which may come from a read error. The rearrangement links TRBV7-9 to TRBJ1-1; D is perhaps TRBD1 (5 bases). The CDR3 length is 12 residues. Per germline, CDR1 SEHNR and CDR2 FQNEAQ (reference sequence). CDR3 sequence reads: CSSSLAGGFAFF. The CDR3 DNA reads as TGTTCCAGCAGCTTAGCGGGGGGGTTCGCTTTCTTT.

The gene calls are TRBV5-1 and TRBJ1-2, with TRBD1 identical over 8 bases. The V gene's germline CDR1 is SGHRS and CDR2 YFSETQ. The ends lost 4 bases at V and 9 bases at J; junction bases unmatched: 5. The CDR3 is made up of 12 amino acids. CDR3 residues: CASSPGQASYTF. For the CDR3, the DNA is TGCGCCAGCAGCCCGGGACAGGCTAGCTACACCTTC.

The chain recombines TRBV6-1 with TRBJ2-3; D is perhaps TRBD2 (5 bases). The CDR3 contains 15 residues. Per germline, CDR1 MNHNS and CDR2 SASEGT. The V gene lost 6 bases and the J gene lost 3 bases, with 16 bases spanning the gap. CDR3 in amino acids: CASRSGSTRTDTQYF. In DNA, the CDR3 is TGTGCCAGCAGATCGGGGTCCACGAGGACAGATACGCAGTATTTT.

This clone came up a few times. The chain combines TRBV5-1 with TRBJ2-1, with 12 bases fitting TRBD2. CDR1 is SGHRS and CDR2 is YFSETQ in the germline V gene. This CDR3 region has 16 residues. V lost 1 base, J lost 7 bases, and 6 bases stayed unmatched. As DNA, the CDR3 is TGCGCCAGCAGCTTGTCTAGCGGGGGGGCCCGGAATGAGCAGTTCTTC. Translated, it gives CASSLSSGGARNEQFF.

This chain's CDR3 is CSVEDPDRVGYGYTF. The DNA for the CDR3 is TGCAGCGTTGAAGATCCAGACAGGGTGGGCTATGGCTACACCTTC. The J gene is TRBJ1-2, the V gene TRBV29-1, with 7 bases identical to TRBD1. Looked up from germline, CDR1 is SQVTM and CDR2 is ANQGSEA. Trimming took 0 bases from V and 4 from J; bases not matched to a gene: 8. CDR3 length equals 15 residues.

The chain recombines TRBV5-4 with TRBJ1-4; D might be TRBD1 (6 bases). The CDR3 covers 14 residues. Germline loops: CDR1 SGHNT, CDR2 YYREEE (reference sequence). V shed 5 bases and J shed 8 bases, with 16 bases lying between them. The CDR3 spells CASRSGLGAEKLFF. The DNA for the CDR3 is TGTGCCAGCAGGTCAGGGTTGGGGGCGGAAAAACTGTTTTTT.

The chain employs TRBV19 and TRBJ2-3; D is unclear. V lost 6 bases and J 4 bases, leaving 11 bases between the germline ends. The germline V gene has CDR1 LNHDA and CDR2 SQIVND (reference sequence). The CDR3 is 13 amino acids. Here the CDR3 reads CASSGSVADTQYF. The CDR3, as DNA: TGTGCCAGTAGCGGGTCCGTCGCAGATACGCAGTATTTT.

The chain carries TRBV30 and TRBJ1-4; TRBD1 matches 8 bases. The CDR3 loop spans 14 amino acids. Germline CDR1 GTSNPN, CDR2 SVGIG (reference sequence). V was pared by 1 base and J by 8 bases, with 6 bases of the junction left unmatched. The CDR3 region has the DNA TGTGCCTGGAGTGCCGGACAGGGAGGGGAAAAACTGTTTTTT. This translates into CAWSAGQGGEKLFF.

The genes are TRBV5-6 and TRBJ2-7; D is ambiguous. The CDR3 contains 12 residues. Trimming removed 3 bases from V and 6 bases from J, with 10 bases in between. CDR1 and CDR2 (germline): SGHDT, YYEEEE. The CDR3 nucleotides are TGTGCCAGCAGCTGGTTCGGGTCCGAGCAGTACTTC. As protein: CASSWFGSEQYF.

Remarks on this clone: Germline is not matched at one junction end, which may reflect a read error. V usage is TRBV7-9 and J usage is TRBJ2-7; D remains unclear. Germline-derived CDR1 and CDR2 are SEHNR and FQNEAQ (reference sequence). The CDR3 is 13 residues long. The CDR3 spells CSSSVRFSGEQYF. CDR3 DNA sequence: TGTTCCAGCAGCGTCCGCTTTTCCGGCGAGCAGTACTTC.

The chain combines TRBV7-2 with TRBJ1-2; TRBD1 is a possible D gene (6 bases). The CDR3 is 15 amino acids. Trimming removed 3 bases at V and 7 bases at J, with 18 bases between. CDR1 and CDR2 (germline): SGHTA, FQGNSA. Written as DNA, the CDR3 is TGTGCCAGCAGCTTGGTACAGGGTAGAGCTGGTGGCTACACCTTC. Its translation: CASSLVQGRAGGYTF. Full variable domain (rest looked up from reference TRBV7-2 and TRBJ1-2): GAGVSQSPSNKVTEKGKDVELRCDPISGHTALYWYRQSLGQGLEFLIYFQGNSAPDKSGLPSDRFSAERTGGSVSTLTIQRTQQEDSAVYLCASSLVQGRAGGYTFGSGTRLTVV.

The chain couples TRBV5-1 to TRBJ2-5; 9 bases are a match to TRBD2. Per germline, CDR1 SGHRS and CDR2 YFSETQ. V shed 4 bases and J 5 bases; nucleotides not matched to a gene: 3. CDR3 size: 13 residues. The CDR3 DNA is TGCGCCAGCAGCGCGGGGGGGCATGAGACCCAGTACTTC. Translating gives CASSAGGHETQYF.